What follows is one T cell receptor (beta chain) and its context. Its antigen is unidentified. The TCRbeta library incorporated unique molecular identifiers. Each CDR3 protein is one row after TCRdb ran MiXCR on the PCR reads. The sample shows roughly 49,000 distinct CDR3 sequences, around 9.2% of them seen only once. The J segment lost 3 bases and the V segment lost 3 bases, leaving 9 bases of the junction unmatched. In germline, CDR1 is SQVTM, CDR2 ANQGSEA. The CDR3 consists of 17 residues. This entry comes from a study of T-cell reconstitution after alpha-beta-depleted transplantation in children. Points from the study as a whole: About two months after transplant, alpha-beta T cells reportedly came from several hundred expanded graft clones.

The starting material was PBMCs, mostly from graft donor cells, obtained 60 days after TCRalphabeta/CD19-depleted stem cell transplant. This sequence originates from a male patient between 2 and 9 years old who had a stem cell transplant for chronic granulomatous disease, so the T cells may come from the graft donor. The rearrangement joins TRBV29-1 to TRBJ2-2; 11 nucleotides match TRBD2. CDR3 nucleotide sequence: TGCAGCGTTGAGGGGCTAGCGGGAGGCGGGTACACCGGGGAGCTGTTTTTT. Amino acid sequence: CSVEGLAGGGYTGELFF.